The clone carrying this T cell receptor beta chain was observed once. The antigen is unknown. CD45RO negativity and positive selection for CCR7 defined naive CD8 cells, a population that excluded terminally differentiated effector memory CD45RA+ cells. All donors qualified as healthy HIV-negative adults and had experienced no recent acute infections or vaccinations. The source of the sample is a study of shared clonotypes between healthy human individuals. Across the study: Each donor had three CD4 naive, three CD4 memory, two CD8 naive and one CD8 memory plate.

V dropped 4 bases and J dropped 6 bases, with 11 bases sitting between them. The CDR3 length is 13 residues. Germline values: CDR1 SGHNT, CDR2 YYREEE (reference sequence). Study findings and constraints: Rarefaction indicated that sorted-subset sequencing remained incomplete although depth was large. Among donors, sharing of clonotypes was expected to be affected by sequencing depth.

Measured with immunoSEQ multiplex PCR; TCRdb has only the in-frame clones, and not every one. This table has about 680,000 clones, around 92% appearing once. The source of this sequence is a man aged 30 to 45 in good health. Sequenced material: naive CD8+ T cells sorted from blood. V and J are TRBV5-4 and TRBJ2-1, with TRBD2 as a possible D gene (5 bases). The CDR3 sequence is CASSPPRGNEQFF. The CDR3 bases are TGTGCCAGCAGCCCCCCCCGGGGCAATGAGCAGTTCTTC.